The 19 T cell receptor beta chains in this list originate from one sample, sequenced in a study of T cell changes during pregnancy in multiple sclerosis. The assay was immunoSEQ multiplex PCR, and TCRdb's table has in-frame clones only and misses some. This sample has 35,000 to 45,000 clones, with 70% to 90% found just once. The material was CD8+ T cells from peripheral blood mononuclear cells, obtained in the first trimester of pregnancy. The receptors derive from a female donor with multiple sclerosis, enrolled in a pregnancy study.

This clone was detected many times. CDR3 sequence reads: CASSDSSGGANEQFF. Here the CDR3 DNA reads TGTGCCAGCAGTGACTCTAGCGGGGGGGCCAATGAGCAGTTCTTC. V usage is TRBV6-4 and J usage is TRBJ2-1; 11 positions agree with TRBD2. The CDR3 covers 15 residues. V was pared by 0 bases and J by 6 bases, with 1 base of the junction left unmatched. Looked up from germline, CDR1 is MRHNA and CDR2 is SNTAGT.

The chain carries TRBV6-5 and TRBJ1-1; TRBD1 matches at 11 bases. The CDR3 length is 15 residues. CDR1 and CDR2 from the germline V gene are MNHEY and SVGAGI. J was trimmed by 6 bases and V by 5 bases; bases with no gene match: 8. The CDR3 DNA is TGTGCCAGCAGTGTTGATCCGGGACAGGGGGCTGAAGCTTTCTTT. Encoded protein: CASSVDPGQGAEAFF.

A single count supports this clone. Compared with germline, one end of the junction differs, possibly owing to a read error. The CDR3 is CASSPDRGPRETQYF. The CDR3 DNA reads TGTGCTAGCAGTCCCGACAGGGGCCCGCGAGAGACCCAGTACTTC. J is TRBJ2-5 and V is TRBV7-7; 8 nucleotides agree with TRBD1. The V gene's germline CDR1 is SSHAT and CDR2 FNYEAQ (reference sequence). The CDR3 loop spans 15 amino acids.

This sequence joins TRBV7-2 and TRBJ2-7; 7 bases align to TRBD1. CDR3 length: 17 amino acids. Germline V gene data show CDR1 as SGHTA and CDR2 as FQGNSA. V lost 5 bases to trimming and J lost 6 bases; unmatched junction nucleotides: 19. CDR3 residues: CASSPTAKGALIGEQYF. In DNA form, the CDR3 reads TGTGCCAGCAGCCCGACCGCTAAGGGGGCCCTCATTGGCGAGCAGTACTTC.

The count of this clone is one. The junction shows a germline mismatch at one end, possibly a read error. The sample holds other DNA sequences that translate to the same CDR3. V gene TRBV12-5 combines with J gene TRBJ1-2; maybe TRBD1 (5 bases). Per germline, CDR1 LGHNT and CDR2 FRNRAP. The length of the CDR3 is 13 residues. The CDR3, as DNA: TGCGCTAGTGGTGCCGACAGTAACTATGGCTACACCTTC. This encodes CASGADSNYGYTF.

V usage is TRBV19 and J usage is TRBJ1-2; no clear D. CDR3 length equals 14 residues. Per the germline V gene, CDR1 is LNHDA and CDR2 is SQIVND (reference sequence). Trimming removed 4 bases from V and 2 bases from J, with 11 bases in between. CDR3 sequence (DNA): TGTGCCAGTAGTACCTTTTTTCCCAACTATGGCTACACCTTC. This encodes CASSTFFPNYGYTF.

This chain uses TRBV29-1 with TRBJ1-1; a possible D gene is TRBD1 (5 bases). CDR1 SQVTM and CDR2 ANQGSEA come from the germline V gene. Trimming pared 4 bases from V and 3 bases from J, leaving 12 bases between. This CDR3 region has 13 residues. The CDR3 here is CSVVGDWDTEAFF. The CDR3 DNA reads TGCAGCGTTGTAGGGGACTGGGACACTGAAGCTTTCTTT.

This CDR3 is CASSIADGTYEQYF. The CDR3 DNA reads as TGTGCCAGTAGTATTGCCGACGGGACCTACGAGCAGTACTTC. V and J are TRBV19 and TRBJ2-7, with TRBD2 as a possible D gene (5 bases). V was cut by 3 bases and J by 2 bases, with 11 bases left in between. Germline assignment: CDR1 LNHDA and CDR2 SQIVND (reference sequence). The CDR3 has 14 amino acids.

CDR3 loop: CASSHPQGAQYF. The CDR3 nucleotides read TGCGCCAGCAGCCACCCCCAGGGGGCACAGTACTTC. This chain uses TRBV4-1 with TRBJ2-7; TRBD1 agrees at 8 bases. The CDR3 covers 12 residues. The germline CDR1 and CDR2 sequences are MGHRA and YSYEKL. V shed 3 bases and J 10 bases; nucleotides not matched to a gene: 5.

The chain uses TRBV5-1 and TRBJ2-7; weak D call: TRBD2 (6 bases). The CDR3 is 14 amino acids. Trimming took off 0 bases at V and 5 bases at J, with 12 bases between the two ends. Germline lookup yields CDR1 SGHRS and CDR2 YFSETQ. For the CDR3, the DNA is TGCGCCAGCAGCTTGGTCGGGGGTAGCAACGAGCAGTACTTC. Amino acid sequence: CASSLVGGSNEQYF.

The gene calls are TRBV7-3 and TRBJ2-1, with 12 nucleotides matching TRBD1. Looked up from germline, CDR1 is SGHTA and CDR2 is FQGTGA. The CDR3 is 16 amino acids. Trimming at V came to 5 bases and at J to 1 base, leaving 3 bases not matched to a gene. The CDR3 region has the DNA TGTGCCAGCAGCCCGGGACAGGGGGCTTCCTACAATGAGCAGTTCTTC. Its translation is CASSPGQGASYNEQFF.

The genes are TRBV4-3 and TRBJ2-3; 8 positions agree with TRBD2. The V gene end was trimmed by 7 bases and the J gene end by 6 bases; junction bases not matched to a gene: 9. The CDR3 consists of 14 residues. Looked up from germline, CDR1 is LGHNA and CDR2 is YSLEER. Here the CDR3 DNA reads TGCGCCAGCACCCCGGGGGGGCGGGGGGATACGCAGTATTTT. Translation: CASTPGGRGDTQYF.

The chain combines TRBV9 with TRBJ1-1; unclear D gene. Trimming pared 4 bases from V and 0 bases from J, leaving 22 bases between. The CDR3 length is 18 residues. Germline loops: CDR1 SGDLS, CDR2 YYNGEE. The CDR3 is CASSPSVRDIGMNTEAFF. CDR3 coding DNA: TGTGCCAGCAGCCCAAGCGTCCGGGATATAGGTATGAACACTGAAGCTTTCTTT.

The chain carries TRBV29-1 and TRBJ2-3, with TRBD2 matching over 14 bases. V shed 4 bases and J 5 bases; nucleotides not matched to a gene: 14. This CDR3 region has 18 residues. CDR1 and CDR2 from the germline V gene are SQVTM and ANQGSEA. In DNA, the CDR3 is TGCAGCGTTGCAGGGCTTCGACTAGCGGGGGGGCGGGGAGATACGCAGTATTTT. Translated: CSVAGLRLAGGRGDTQYF.

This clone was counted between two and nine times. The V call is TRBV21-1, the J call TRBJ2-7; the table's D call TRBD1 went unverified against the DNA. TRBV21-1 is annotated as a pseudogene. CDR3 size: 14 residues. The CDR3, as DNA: TGTGCCAGCGGACCGGGGACAGAACCCTACGAGCAGTACTTC. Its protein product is CASGPGTEPYEQYF.

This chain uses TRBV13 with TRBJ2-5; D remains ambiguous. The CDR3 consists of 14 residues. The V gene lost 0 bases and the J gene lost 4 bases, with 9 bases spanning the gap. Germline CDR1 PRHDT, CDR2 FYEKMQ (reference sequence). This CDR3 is CASSLGRGRETQYF. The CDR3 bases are TGTGCCAGCAGCTTAGGCCGCGGCCGAGAGACCCAGTACTTC.

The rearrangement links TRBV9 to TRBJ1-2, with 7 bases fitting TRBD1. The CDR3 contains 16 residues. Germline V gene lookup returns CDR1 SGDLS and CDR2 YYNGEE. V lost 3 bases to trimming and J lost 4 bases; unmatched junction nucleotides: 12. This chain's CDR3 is CASSAPGGAASYGYTF. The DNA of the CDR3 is TGTGCCAGCAGCGCCCCAGGGGGAGCTGCGAGCTATGGCTACACCTTC.

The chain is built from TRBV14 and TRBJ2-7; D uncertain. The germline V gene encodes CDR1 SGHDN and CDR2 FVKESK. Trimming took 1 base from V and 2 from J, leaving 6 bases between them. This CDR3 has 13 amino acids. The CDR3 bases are TGTGCCAGCAGCCAAGGAGTTGCCTACGAGCAGTACTTC. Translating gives CASSQGVAYEQYF.

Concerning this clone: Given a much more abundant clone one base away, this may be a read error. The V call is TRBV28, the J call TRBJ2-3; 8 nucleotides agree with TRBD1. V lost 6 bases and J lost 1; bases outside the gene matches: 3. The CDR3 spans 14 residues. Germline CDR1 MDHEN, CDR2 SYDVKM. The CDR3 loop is CASRETGGTDTQYF. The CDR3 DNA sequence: TGTGCCAGCAGAGAGACAGGGGGCACAGATACGCAGTATTTT.